The 4 T cell receptor beta chains reported below all come from one sample, sequenced in a study of yellow fever vaccine responses in identical twins. MiXCR, run by TCRdb on the RT-PCR reads, gives a single entry per CDR3 protein. Of thousands of distinct CDR3 sequences in the sample, just over 85% were seen once. The material sequenced was T cells from blood (PBMCs), unsorted or a sorted subset (not recorded which), taken before or after yellow fever vaccination (not recorded which). These receptors came from a woman under 30 who received the yellow fever vaccine.

This chain connects TRBV20-1 to TRBJ2-1; 7 bases align to TRBD1. CDR3 length equals 14 residues. Germline CDR1 is DFQATT and CDR2 is SNEGSKA (reference sequence). After removal of 4 bases from V and 4 bases from J, the junction contained 7 bases not matched to a gene. The CDR3 bases are TGCAGTGCTATGTGGACAGGTTTATACAATGAGCAGTTCTTC. It yields the protein CSAMWTGLYNEQFF.

The chain joins TRBV11-1 to TRBJ1-6; D uncertain. Trimming left V 3 bases short and J 10 bases short, with 13 bases between. CDR1 and CDR2 (germline): SGHAT, FQDESV (reference sequence). The CDR3 has 14 residues. The CDR3 DNA is TGTGCCAGCAGCTTTCGGAAGGGCCGGTCACCCCTCCACTTT. As protein: CASSFRKGRSPLHF.

V usage is TRBV11-2 and J usage is TRBJ2-3; 12 bases fit TRBD2. J lost 4 bases, V lost 5 bases, and 13 bases had no gene match. This CDR3 is built from 18 residues. Germline CDR1 and CDR2: SGHAT and FQNNGV. As DNA, the CDR3 is TGTGCCAGCAGCAACTCACGGACTAGCGGGGACCGGGCAGATACGCAGTATTTT. Its translation: CASSNSRTSGDRADTQYF.

The chain has TRBV11-1 and TRBJ2-7; D might be TRBD1 (6 bases). The V end was cut by 5 bases, the J end by 1 base, with 12 bases between. The CDR3 is made up of 14 amino acids. Per germline, CDR1 SGHAT and CDR2 FQDESV (reference sequence). CDR3 in amino acids: CASSVLRGSYEQYF. Here the CDR3 DNA reads TGTGCCAGCAGCGTCTTAAGGGGGTCCTACGAGCAGTACTTC. Full variable domain (rest looked up from reference TRBV11-1 and TRBJ2-7): EAEVAQSPRYKITEKSQAVAFWCDPISGHATLYWYRQILGQGPELLVQFQDESVVDDSQLPKDRFSAERLKGVDSTLKIQPAELGDSAMYLCASSVLRGSYEQYFGPGTRLTVT.